The following is a T cell receptor (beta chain) sequence with its context. This specimen comes from a study of T cell changes during pregnancy in multiple sclerosis. Repertoires were generated with immunoSEQ multiplex PCR, while TCRdb's copy carries only in-frame clones and drops some. Here the sample spans some 85,000 clones, 93% being singletons. The TCR comes from a female donor in good health, enrolled as a control in a pregnancy study. Sequenced material: peripheral blood, taken in the second trimester of pregnancy.

The CDR3 loop reads CASSFPAAGDNEQFF. The CDR3 DNA is TGTGCCAGCAGTTTCCCTGCAGCGGGGGACAATGAGCAGTTCTTC. The chain recombines TRBV28 with TRBJ2-1, with TRBD2 matching over 8 bases. Germline V gene lookup returns CDR1 MDHEN and CDR2 SYDVKM. V shed 3 bases and J 5 bases; nucleotides not matched to a gene: 6. This CDR3 has 15 amino acids.